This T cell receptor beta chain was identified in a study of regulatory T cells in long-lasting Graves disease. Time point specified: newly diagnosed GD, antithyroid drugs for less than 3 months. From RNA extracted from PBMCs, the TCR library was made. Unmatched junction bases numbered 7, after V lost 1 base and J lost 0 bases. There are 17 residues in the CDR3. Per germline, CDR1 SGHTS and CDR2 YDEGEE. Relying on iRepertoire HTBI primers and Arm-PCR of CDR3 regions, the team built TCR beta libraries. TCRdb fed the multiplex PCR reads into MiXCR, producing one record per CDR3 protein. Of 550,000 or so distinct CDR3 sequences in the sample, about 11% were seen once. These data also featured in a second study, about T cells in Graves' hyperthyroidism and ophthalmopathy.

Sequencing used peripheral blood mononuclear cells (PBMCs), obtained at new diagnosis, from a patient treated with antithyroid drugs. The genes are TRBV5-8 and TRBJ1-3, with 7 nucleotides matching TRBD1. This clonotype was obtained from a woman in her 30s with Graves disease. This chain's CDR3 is CASSLTRDSGSGNTIYF. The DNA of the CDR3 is TGTGCCAGCAGCTTGACCCGGGACAGCGGCTCTGGAAACACCATATATTTT.